This T cell receptor beta chain was sequenced in a study of blood T cell repertoires in COVID-19. Study as a whole: Acute and convalescent COVID-19 samples came from the United States, Italy and Spain. Nucleic acid was either cDNA or gDNA, and it came from T cells, B-cell-depleted T cells, or PBMCs.

Germline trimming cut 6 bases from V and 7 bases from J; bases unmatched to any gene: 8. There are 13 residues in the CDR3. The germline gives CDR1 LGHNT, CDR2 FRNRAP. Original handling: Nucleated cell counts were estimated from reference gene primer amplification. This table comes from immunoSEQ multiplex PCR, and its TCRdb copy is limited to in-frame clones, with some not included. Clonal size and the V and J genes are those of that table, whereas D and trimming came from the DNA. The repertoire holds 150,000 or so clones, with about 80% as singletons. The TCR comes from a woman older than 75 with acute or convalescent COVID-19. Sequenced input: peripheral blood. V gene TRBV12-5 combines with J gene TRBJ2-7; 8 bases are shared with TRBD1. The CDR3 sequence is CASGSDRVWEQYF. The CDR3 nucleotides read TGTGCTAGTGGCTCGGACAGGGTATGGGAGCAGTACTTC.